This T cell receptor beta chain was obtained from a study of blood T cell repertoires in COVID-19. Study background: Sources were T cells, B-cell-depleted T cells, or PBMCs; the material itself was cDNA or gDNA.

Study processing details: Amplification of reference gene primers provided the estimated nucleated cell counts. Profiled with immunoSEQ multiplex PCR; TCRdb holds only in-frame clones, not every one. D and trimming come from the DNA, and the V and J calls and clone size come from that table. The sample lists 200,000 to 250,000 clones; about 81% were seen once. V shed 0 bases and J 8 bases; nucleotides not matched to a gene: 15. This CDR3 region has 17 residues. The V gene's germline CDR1 is MNHEY and CDR2 SMNVEV (reference sequence). Sequencing was done on a sample of peripheral blood. V usage is TRBV27 and J usage is TRBJ1-2, with 7 bases fitting TRBD1. This receptor was obtained from a woman at least 80 years old with COVID-19, enrolled during active disease. CDR3 sequence: CASSLSGYIQGVGGYTF. CDR3 DNA: TGTGCCAGCAGTTTATCGGGATACATTCAGGGGGTGGGGGGCTACACCTTC.